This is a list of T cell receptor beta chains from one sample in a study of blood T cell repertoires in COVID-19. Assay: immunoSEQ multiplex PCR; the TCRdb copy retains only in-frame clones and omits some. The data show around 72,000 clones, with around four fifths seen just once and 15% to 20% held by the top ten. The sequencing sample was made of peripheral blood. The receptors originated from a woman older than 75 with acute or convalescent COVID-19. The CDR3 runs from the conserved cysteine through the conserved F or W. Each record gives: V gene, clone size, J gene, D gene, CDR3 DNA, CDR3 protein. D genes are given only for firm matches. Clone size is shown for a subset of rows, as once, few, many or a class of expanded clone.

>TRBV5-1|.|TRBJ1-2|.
TGCGCCAGCAGCTTAAGACAGGAGAGCTATGGCTACACCTTC
CASSLRQESYGYTF
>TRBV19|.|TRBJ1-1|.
TGTGCCAGTAGTATGGGGCTTTGGGGCGGTTTGAACACTGAAGCTTTCTTT
CASSMGLWGGLNTEAFF
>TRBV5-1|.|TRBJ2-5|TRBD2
TGCGCCAGCAGCTTGTCACTAGCGGGAGTCCCCGAGACCCAGTACTTC
CASSLSLAGVPETQYF
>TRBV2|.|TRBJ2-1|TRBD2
TGTGCCAGCAGTGAAGATGCGGGAGCCGGGTACAATGAGCAGTTCTTC
CASSEDAGAGYNEQFF
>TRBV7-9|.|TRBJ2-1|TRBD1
TGTGCCAGCAGCTTAGTAGGGGGACAGGGGCATGATGAGCAGTTCTTC
CASSLVGGQGHDEQFF
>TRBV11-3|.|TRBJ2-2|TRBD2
TGTGCCAGCAGCTGGACTAGGTCCGGGGAGCTGTTTTTT
CASSWTRSGELFF
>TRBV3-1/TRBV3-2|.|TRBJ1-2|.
TGTGCCAGCAGCCCCGGTAGTACCCCCTATGGCTACACCTTC
CASSPGSTPYGYTF
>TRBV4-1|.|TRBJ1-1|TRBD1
TGCGCCAGCAGCGGAAGGGGACAGGGGGCATTCACTGAAGCTTTCTTT
CASSGRGQGAFTEAFF
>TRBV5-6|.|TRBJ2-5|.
TGTGCCAGCAGCCGTCGGGGCGGGGCGCAAGAGACCCAGTACTTC
CASSRRGGAQETQYF
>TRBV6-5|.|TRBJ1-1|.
TGTGCCAGCAGTTACTCGAGACAGGACACTGAAGCTTTCTTT
CASSYSRQDTEAFF
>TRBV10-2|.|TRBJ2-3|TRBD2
TGCGCCAGTGGACTAGCGGGAGGGCCAGGGTATTTT
CASGLAGGPGYF
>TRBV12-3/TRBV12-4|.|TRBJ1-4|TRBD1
TGTGCCAGCAGTTTATCCCTCTCGACAGGGGGGTTTTTT
CASSLSLSTGGFF
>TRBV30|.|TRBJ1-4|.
TGTGCCTGGACCAGGACAGTTACTAATGAAAAACTGTTTTTT
CAWTRTVTNEKLFF
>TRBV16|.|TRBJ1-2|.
TGTGCCAGCAGCCCAATTGGGAGGGGCTACACCTTC
CASSPIGRGYTF
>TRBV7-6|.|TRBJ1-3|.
TGTGCCAGCAGCTTAGAAGCTGGGCAGCCCCACGGAAACACCATATATTTT
CASSLEAGQPHGNTIYF
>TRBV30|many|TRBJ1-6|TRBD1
TGTGCCTGGAGGCACAGGGGTAACTCCTATAATTCACCCCTCCACTTT
CAWRHRGNSYNSPLHF
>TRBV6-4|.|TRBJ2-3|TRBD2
TGTGCCAGCAGTCCGGGACTAGCGACAGATACGCAGTATTTT
CASSPGLATDTQYF